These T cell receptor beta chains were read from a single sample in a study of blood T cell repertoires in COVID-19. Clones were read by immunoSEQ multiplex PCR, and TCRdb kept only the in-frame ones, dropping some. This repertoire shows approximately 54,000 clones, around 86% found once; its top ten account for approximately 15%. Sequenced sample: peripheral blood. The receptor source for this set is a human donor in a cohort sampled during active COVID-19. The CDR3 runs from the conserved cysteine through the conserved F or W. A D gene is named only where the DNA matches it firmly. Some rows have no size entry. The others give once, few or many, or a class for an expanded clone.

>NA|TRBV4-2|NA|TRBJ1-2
TGTGCCAGCAGCCAAGAGGGAACAGGGTATAGCTATGGCTACACCTTC
CASSQEGTGYSYGYTF
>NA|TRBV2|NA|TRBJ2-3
TGTGCCTACACCGGGGGGCGTCTCACAGATACGCAGTATTTT
CAYTGGRLTDTQYF
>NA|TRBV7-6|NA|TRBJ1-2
TGTGCCAGCAGCTTAGCGGTCGGGTTAATCTATGGCTACACCTTC
CASSLAVGLIYGYTF
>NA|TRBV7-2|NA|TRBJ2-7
TGTGCCAGCAGCTTAGATAGGACAGCCACCTACGAGCAGTACTTC
CASSLDRTATYEQYF
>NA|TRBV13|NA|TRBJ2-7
TGTGCCAGCAGCCTATGGACGGCGGGCTACGAGCAGTACTTC
CASSLWTAGYEQYF
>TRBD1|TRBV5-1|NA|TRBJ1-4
TGCGCCAGCAGCCCCGGGACAGAGAATGAAAAACTGTTTTTT
CASSPGTENEKLFF
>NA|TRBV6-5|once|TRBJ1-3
TGTGCCAGCAGTCTACAGCCGATCTCTGGAAACACCATATATTTT
CASSLQPISGNTIYF
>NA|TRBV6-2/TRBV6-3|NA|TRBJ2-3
TGTGCCAGCAGTTACGTCCGTTACTCGAGAGATACGCAGTATTTT
CASSYVRYSRDTQYF
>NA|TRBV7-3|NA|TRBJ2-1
TGTGCCAGCAGCCAATCACAGGGAACCAAGCAGTTCTTC
CASSQSQGTKQFF
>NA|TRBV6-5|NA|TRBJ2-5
TGTGCCAGCAGTTTTGGGACAACTCAAGAGACCCAGTACTTC
CASSFGTTQETQYF
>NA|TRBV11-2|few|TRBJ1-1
TGTGCCAGCAGCTCGTGGACACAAATGAACACTGAAGCTTTCTTT
CASSSWTQMNTEAFF
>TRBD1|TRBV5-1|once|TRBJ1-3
TGCGCCAGCAGCTTGGAGCTAGGGGGCCATGGAAACACCATATATTTT
CASSLELGGHGNTIYF
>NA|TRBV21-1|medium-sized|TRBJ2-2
TGTGCCAGCAGCAAAGCGCTTCCTTCTAGCGGGCATACGAACACCGGGGAGCTGTTTTTT
CASSKALPSSGHTNTGELFF
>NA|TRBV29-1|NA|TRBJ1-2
TGCAGCGCTGGGGAGGTGGGGTATGGCTACACCTTC
CSAGEVGYGYTF
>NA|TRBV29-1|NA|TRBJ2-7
TGCAGCGTTGTGGGGGCTGGGGAGCAGTACTTC
CSVVGAGEQYF
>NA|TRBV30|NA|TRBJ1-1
TGTGCCTGGAGTGTACCGTCCCAGGGGATGAACACTGAAGCTTTCTTT
CAWSVPSQGMNTEAFF
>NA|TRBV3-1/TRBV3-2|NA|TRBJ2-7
TGTGCCAGCAGCCAATACCCACTGAGCTACGAGCAGTACTTC
CASSQYPLSYEQYF
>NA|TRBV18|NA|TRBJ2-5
TGTGCCAGCTCACAGGGGCCGGAGACCCAGTACTTC
CASSQGPETQYF
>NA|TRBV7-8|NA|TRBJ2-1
TGTGCCAGCAGCAGAGCCGGGGTTGGCCGCAGCTCCTACAATGAGCAGTTCTTC
CASSRAGVGRSSYNEQFF
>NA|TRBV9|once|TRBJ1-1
TGTGCCAGCAGCGTAGCAGACAGATTGAACACTGAAGCTTTCTTT
CASSVADRLNTEAFF
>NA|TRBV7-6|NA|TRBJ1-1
TGTGCCAGCAGCTCTTCGGACACTGAAGCTTTCTTT
CASSSSDTEAFF
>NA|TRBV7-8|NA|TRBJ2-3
TGTGCCAGCAGCCTTTCGTCCACTAGCACAGATACGCAGTATTTT
CASSLSSTSTDTQYF
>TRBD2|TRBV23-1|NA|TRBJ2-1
TGCGCCAGCAGTCAATCGTGTCTAGCGGGGATAGGTGATAACAATGAGCAGTTCTTC
CASSQSCLAGIGDNNEQFF
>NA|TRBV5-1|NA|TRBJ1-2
TGCGCCAGCAGCTCCTCAGGGGATGGCTACACCTTC
CASSSSGDGYTF
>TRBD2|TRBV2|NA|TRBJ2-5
TGTGCCAGCAGACGACTAGCGGTCCAAGAGACCCAGTACTTC
CASRRLAVQETQYF
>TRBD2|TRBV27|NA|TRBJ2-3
TGTGCCAGCAGGGGGGGACTAGCCACAGATACGCAGTATTTT
CASRGGLATDTQYF
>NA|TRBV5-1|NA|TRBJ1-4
TGCGCCAGCAGAACCCCTGGTCGAGCAACTAATGAAAAACTGTTTTTT
CASRTPGRATNEKLFF
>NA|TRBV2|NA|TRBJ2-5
TGTGCCAGCAGCCCCGAAGAGACCCAGTACTTC
CASSPEETQYF
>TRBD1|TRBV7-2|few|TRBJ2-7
TGTGCCAGCAGCCCGGGACAGGGGATTTCCTACGAGCAGTACTTC
CASSPGQGISYEQYF
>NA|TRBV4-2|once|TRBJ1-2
TGTGCCAGCAGCCAAACCTCCGGGGGTGGTGGCTACACCTTC
CASSQTSGGGGYTF
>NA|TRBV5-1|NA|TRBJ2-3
TGCGCCAGCAGCTTCTCGACTAGCACAGATACGCAGTATTTT
CASSFSTSTDTQYF
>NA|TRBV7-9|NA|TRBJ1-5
TGTGCCAGCAGCCCCCAATCTAGCAATCAGCCCCAGCATTTT
CASSPQSSNQPQHF
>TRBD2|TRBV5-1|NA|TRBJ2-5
TGCGCCAGCAGCTCGGGATCCGGGACTAGCGGTGAGACCCAGTACTTC
CASSSGSGTSGETQYF
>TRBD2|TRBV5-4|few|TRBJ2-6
TGTGCCAGCAGCAAACTAGCGGTTAGCTCTGGGGCCAACGTCCTGACTTTC
CASSKLAVSSGANVLTF
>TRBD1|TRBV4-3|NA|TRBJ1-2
TGCGCCAGCAGCCAAGAAGGGACAGGGGGCGGAGGCGGCTACACCTTC
CASSQEGTGGGGGYTF
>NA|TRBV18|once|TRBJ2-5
TGTGCCAGCTCAAAGGCGGAGGGACGAGAGACCCAGTACTTC
CASSKAEGRETQYF
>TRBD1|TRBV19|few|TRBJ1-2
TGTGCCAGTAGCCGGGGACAGAAGGGCTATGGCTACACCTTC
CASSRGQKGYGYTF
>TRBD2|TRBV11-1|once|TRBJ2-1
TGTGCCAGCAGCTCATCTAGCGGGGCGATCTACAATGAGCAGTTCTTC
CASSSSSGAIYNEQFF
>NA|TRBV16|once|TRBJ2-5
TGTGCCAGCAGCCTACTTTCAGGCGTTGGTGAGACCCAGTACTTC
CASSLLSGVGETQYF
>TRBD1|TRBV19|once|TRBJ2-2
TGTGCCAGTAGGGGACAGCACACCGGGGAGCTGTTTTTT
CASRGQHTGELFF
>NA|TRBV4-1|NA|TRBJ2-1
TGCGCCAGCAGCCTAAGCAATGGGGGGGGGCCTTACAATGAGCAGTTCTTC
CASSLSNGGGPYNEQFF
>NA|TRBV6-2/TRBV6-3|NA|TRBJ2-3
TGTGCCAGCAGTTACGCGGGGCCGATAGATACGCAGTATTTT
CASSYAGPIDTQYF
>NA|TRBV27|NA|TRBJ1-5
TGTGCCAGCACCCACAATCAGCCCCAGCATTTT
CASTHNQPQHF
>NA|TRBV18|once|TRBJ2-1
TGTGCCAGCTCACCTTTGGCGGTGGATGAGCAGTTCTTC
CASSPLAVDEQFF
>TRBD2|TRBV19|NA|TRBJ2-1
TGTGCCAGTAGTATACAACTAGCGGAACCCTACAATGAGCAGTTCTTC
CASSIQLAEPYNEQFF
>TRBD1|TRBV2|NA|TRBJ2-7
TGTGCCAGCAGTGAGGGACAGGGTGCGGTCGAGCAGTACTTC
CASSEGQGAVEQYF
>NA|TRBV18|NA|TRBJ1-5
TGTGCCAGCTCACCACCGGGGAGGGACAACCAGCCCCAGCATTTT
CASSPPGRDNQPQHF
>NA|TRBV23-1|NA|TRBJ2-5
TGCGCCAGCAGTCTAAGACTACGGTTGGGTTACCAAGAGACCCAGTACTTC
CASSLRLRLGYQETQYF
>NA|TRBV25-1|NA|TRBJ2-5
TGTGCCAGCAGTGCCCCGGTCTGGAGCGGGCAAGAGACCCAGTACTTC
CASSAPVWSGQETQYF
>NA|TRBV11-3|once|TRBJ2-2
TGTGCCAGCAGCTCCTTTGGCAAGAACACCGGGGAGCTGTTTTTT
CASSSFGKNTGELFF
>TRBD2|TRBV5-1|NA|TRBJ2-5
TGCGCCAGCAGCCCGGCGGGGGGGTTAGGCGGAGAGACCCAGTACTTC
CASSPAGGLGGETQYF
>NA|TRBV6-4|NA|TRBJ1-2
TGTGCCAGCAGTCGGCGGGGGGGTTATGGCTACACCTTC
CASSRRGGYGYTF
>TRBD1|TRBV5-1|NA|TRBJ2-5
TGCGCCAGCAGCAGAGACACAGGGGCATGGGAGACCCAGTACTTC
CASSRDTGAWETQYF